Listed below are T cell receptor beta chains from one sample, sequenced in a study of blood T cell repertoires in COVID-19. Produced via immunoSEQ multiplex PCR; TCRdb's table is partial and in-frame only. The sample includes roughly 160,000 clones, roughly nine tenths of them seen just once. Specimen: peripheral blood. These receptors were taken from a man between 45 and 60 years old with acute or convalescent COVID-19. Each CDR3 is given with its conserved first and last residue. Fields, in order: clone size, J gene, V gene, D gene, CDR3 DNA, CDR3 protein. D genes are given only for firm matches. Clone size, where shown, is once, few, many, or a class for clones that have expanded.

>.|TRBJ2-7|TRBV27|TRBD2
TGTGCCACCGCGGGAGTTAGGTCCTACGAGCAGTACTTC
CATAGVRSYEQYF
>once|TRBJ2-3|TRBV19|TRBD2
TGTGCCAGTCGACGGACTAGCGGGGAGGCTACGCAGTATTTT
CASRRTSGEATQYF
>.|TRBJ1-2|TRBV28|.
TGTGCCAGCAGTTTATCCCGTCTCTATGGCTACACCTTC
CASSLSRLYGYTF
>.|TRBJ2-5|TRBV28|TRBD2
TGTGCCAGCAGTCTCAGCGGGGCGGGTGGAGAGACCCAGTACTTC
CASSLSGAGGETQYF
>.|TRBJ1-1|TRBV27|.
TGTGCCAGCAGTTTCGGCGGCACCGACACTGAAGCTTTCTTT
CASSFGGTDTEAFF
>.|TRBJ1-2|TRBV7-9|TRBD1
TGTGCCAGCAGCTCCACGGACAGGGGCGTCTATGGCTACACCTTC
CASSSTDRGVYGYTF
>.|TRBJ1-1|TRBV28|.
TGTGCCAGCAGTTCCACAGGAATTGAAGCTTTCTTT
CASSSTGIEAFF
>.|TRBJ2-1|TRBV6-4|TRBD2
TGTGCCAGCAAAAGAGAGTATGGACTAGCTTCCAATGAGCAGTTCTTC
CASKREYGLASNEQFF
>.|TRBJ1-4|TRBV7-2|TRBD1
TGTGCCAGCAGCCCCTTCGCGCCGGACAGGGATGAAAAACTGTTTTTT
CASSPFAPDRDEKLFF
>.|TRBJ1-1|TRBV20-1|.
TGCAGTGCTAGTGAGGACCGGGAGGAAGCTTTCTTT
CSASEDREEAFF
>.|TRBJ2-1|TRBV27|TRBD2
TGTGCCAGCAGTTTATTATGGCGGGGGGCGACGTACAATGAGCAGTTCTTC
CASSLLWRGATYNEQFF
>.|TRBJ2-1|TRBV27|TRBD2
TGTGCCAGCAGGTCAGGGACTAGCGGGGCCAATGAGCAGTTCTTC
CASRSGTSGANEQFF
>.|TRBJ1-1|TRBV5-5|.
TGTGCCAGCAGCCGGGGGGTTCTCGGGAACACTGAAGCTTTCTTT
CASSRGVLGNTEAFF
>once|TRBJ2-4|TRBV19|.
TGTGCCCAAGGGAAACAGGGTCCACCTTATGGCATTCAGTACTTC
CAQGKQGPPYGIQYF
>.|TRBJ1-1|TRBV27|.
TGTGCCAGCAGTTTATTACGAGGCCCGGCTCTGAACACTGAAGCTTTCTTT
CASSLLRGPALNTEAFF
>.|TRBJ2-6|TRBV19|.
TGTGCCAGTAGTATCAGGACCGACAGAGCTGGGGCCAACGTCCTGACTTTC
CASSIRTDRAGANVLTF
>.|TRBJ1-3|TRBV6-5|.
TGTGCCAGCAGCCTCACAGGGCCCCCTGGAAACACCATATATTTT
CASSLTGPPGNTIYF
>.|TRBJ1-4|TRBV3-1/TRBV3-2|.
TGTGCCAGCAGCCCCTCTGCGGGAGCGGTTAATGAAAAACTGTTTTTT
CASSPSAGAVNEKLFF
>.|TRBJ1-2|TRBV7-2|TRBD1
TGTGCCAGCAGCACGGGACAGGGCGACTATGGCTACACCTTC
CASSTGQGDYGYTF
>.|TRBJ1-6|TRBV28|TRBD1
TGTGCCAGCGGGGAACAGGGGAGGAATTCACCCCTCCACTTT
CASGEQGRNSPLHF
>.|TRBJ1-5|TRBV12-3/TRBV12-4|.
TGTGCCAGCAACAGGGCTGGCAATCAGCCCCAGCATTTT
CASNRAGNQPQHF
>.|TRBJ2-2|TRBV24-1|TRBD1
TGTGCCACCAGTGATCCCAGGGGGACGAGCACCGGGGAGCTGTTTTTT
CATSDPRGTSTGELFF
>.|TRBJ1-5|TRBV11-2|TRBD1
TGTGCCAGCAGCTTAGGGGGGACAGGGGGCAATCAGCCCCAGCATTTT
CASSLGGTGGNQPQHF
>.|TRBJ2-2|TRBV29-1|TRBD1
TGCAGCGTTGAAGATCGAATTATTGGGACAGGGTCCGGGGAGCTGTTTTTT
CSVEDRIIGTGSGELFF
>.|TRBJ2-1|TRBV29-1|TRBD1
TGCAGCGCTTTAGGACAGGGTTTGAATGAGCAGTTCTTC
CSALGQGLNEQFF
>.|TRBJ1-1|TRBV30|.
TGTGCCTGGACCACGCGTCAGGGTAGTAACACTGAAGCTTTCTTT
CAWTTRQGSNTEAFF
>.|TRBJ2-3|TRBV29-1|TRBD1
TGCAGCGCTATCAACTGGGACAGGGGGAAGGGAGATACGCAGTATTTT
CSAINWDRGKGDTQYF
>.|TRBJ1-4|TRBV19|.
TGTGCCAGTAGTAGCTGGGGAGGAGATGAAAAACTGTTTTTT
CASSSWGGDEKLFF
>.|TRBJ1-1|TRBV4-1|.
TGCGCCAGCAGCCAAGAAAGTCAGGGGGAAGCTTTCTTT
CASSQESQGEAFF
>.|TRBJ2-1|TRBV5-5|TRBD2
TGTGCCAGCAGCTTGTATACTAGCGGGGGGGTTACTGAGCAGTTCTTC
CASSLYTSGGVTEQFF
>.|TRBJ2-2|TRBV4-1|.
TGCGCCAGCAGCCAAGGAAATCGGGGGAGAACCGGGGAGCTGTTTTTT
CASSQGNRGRTGELFF
>.|TRBJ1-3|TRBV4-1|.
TGCGCCAGCAGCCAAGAGGTCGAACTCACTGGAAACACCATATATTTT
CASSQEVELTGNTIYF
>once|TRBJ2-2|TRBV18|TRBD2
TGTGCCAGCCCGAGGATGGCGGGAGCAGCCGGGGAGCTGTTTTTT
CASPRMAGAAGELFF
>.|TRBJ2-3|TRBV29-1|TRBD2
TGCAGCGCGCAGGAGACTAGCGGGAAAAGAGATACGCAGTATTTT
CSAQETSGKRDTQYF
>.|TRBJ2-5|TRBV19|TRBD2
TGTGCCAGTAGTACGGGTTTTCTAGCGGGAGTCGAGACCCAGTACTTC
CASSTGFLAGVETQYF
>few|TRBJ1-2|TRBV19|.
TGTGCCAGTCACGGCGGACAGAACTATGGCTACACCTTC
CASHGGQNYGYTF
>.|TRBJ2-1|TRBV28|.
TGTGCCAGCAGTGCCTCCGGGGAGTACGGGTACAATGAGCAGTTCTTC
CASSASGEYGYNEQFF
>.|TRBJ2-2|TRBV20-1|.
TGCAGTGCTAGTAAAGGCAGGGCGAACACCGGGGAGCTGTTTTTT
CSASKGRANTGELFF
>.|TRBJ2-4|TRBV3-1/TRBV3-2|.
TGTGCCAGCAGCCAAGATTTTGGAGGGTGGAACATTCAGTACTTC
CASSQDFGGWNIQYF
>.|TRBJ2-1|TRBV27|.
TGTGCCAGCAGTCAACGGGACAACTACAATGAGCAGTTCTTC
CASSQRDNYNEQFF
>once|TRBJ2-7|TRBV27|.
TGTGCCAGCAGTACTCCGGACAGTTTCGACGAGCAGTACTTC
CASSTPDSFDEQYF
>.|TRBJ2-5|TRBV28|.
TGTGCCAGCAGTTTGAGGGTCGCGTTTGAGACCCAGTACTTC
CASSLRVAFETQYF
>.|TRBJ2-7|TRBV6-5|TRBD1
TGTGCCAGCAGGGACAGGAACGAGCAGTACTTC
CASRDRNEQYF